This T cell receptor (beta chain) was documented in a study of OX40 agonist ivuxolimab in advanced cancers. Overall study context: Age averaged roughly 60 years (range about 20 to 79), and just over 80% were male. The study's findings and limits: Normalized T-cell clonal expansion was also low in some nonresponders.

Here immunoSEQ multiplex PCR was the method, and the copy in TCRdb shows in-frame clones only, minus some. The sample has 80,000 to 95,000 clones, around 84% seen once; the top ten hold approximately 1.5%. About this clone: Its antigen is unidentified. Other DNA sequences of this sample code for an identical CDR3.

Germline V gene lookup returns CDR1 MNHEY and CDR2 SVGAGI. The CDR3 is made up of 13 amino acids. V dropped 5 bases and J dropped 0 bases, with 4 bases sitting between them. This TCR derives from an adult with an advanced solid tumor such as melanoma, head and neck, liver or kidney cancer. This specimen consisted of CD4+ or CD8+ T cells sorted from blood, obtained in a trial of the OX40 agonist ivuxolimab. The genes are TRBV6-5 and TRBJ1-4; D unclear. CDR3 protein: CASSTATNEKLFF. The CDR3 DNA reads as TGTGCCAGCAGTACCGCAACTAATGAAAAACTGTTTTTT.